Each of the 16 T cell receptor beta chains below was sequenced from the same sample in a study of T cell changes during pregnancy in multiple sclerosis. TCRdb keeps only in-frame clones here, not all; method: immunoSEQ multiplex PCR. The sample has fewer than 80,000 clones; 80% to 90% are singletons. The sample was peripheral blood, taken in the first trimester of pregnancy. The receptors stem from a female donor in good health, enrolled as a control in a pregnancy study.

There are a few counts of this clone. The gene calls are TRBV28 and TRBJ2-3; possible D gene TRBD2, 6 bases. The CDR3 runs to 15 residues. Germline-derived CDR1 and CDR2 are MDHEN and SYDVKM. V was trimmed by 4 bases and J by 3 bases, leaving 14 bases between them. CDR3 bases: TGTGCCAGCAGTTCTAGCGCACACGAGACAGATACGCAGTATTTT. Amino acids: CASSSSAHETDTQYF.

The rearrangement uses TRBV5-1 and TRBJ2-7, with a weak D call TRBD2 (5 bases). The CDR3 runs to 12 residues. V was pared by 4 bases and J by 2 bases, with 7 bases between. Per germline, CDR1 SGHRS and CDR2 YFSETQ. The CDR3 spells CASSPGTYEQYF. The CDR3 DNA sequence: TGCGCCAGCAGCCCGGGGACCTACGAGCAGTACTTC.

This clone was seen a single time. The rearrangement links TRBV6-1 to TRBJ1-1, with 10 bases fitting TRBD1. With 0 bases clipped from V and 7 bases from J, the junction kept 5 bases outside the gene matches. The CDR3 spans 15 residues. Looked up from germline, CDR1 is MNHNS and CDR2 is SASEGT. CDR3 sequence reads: CASSEADRGHVEAFF. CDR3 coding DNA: TGTGCCAGCAGTGAAGCTGACAGGGGGCATGTTGAAGCTTTCTTT.

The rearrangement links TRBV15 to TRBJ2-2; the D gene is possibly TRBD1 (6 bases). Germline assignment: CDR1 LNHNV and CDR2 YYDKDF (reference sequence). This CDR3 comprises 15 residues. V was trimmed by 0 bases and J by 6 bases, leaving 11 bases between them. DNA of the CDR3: TGTGCCACCAGCAGAGATAGGGGGTTGTCCGGGGAGCTGTTTTTT. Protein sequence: CATSRDRGLSGELFF.

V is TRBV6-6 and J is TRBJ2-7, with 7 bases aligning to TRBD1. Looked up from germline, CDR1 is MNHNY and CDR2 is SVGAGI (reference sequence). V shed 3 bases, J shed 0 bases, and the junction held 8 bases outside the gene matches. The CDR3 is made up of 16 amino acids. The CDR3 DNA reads TGTGCCAGCAGTTATGGCAGGGACAGCTCCTCCTACGAGCAGTACTTC. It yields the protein CASSYGRDSSSYEQYF.

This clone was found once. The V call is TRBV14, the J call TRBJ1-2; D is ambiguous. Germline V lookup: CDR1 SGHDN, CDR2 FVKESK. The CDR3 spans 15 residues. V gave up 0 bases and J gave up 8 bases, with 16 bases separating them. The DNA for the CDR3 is TGTGCCAGCAGCCAAGAACTACTACTCTTCGGGGGCTACACCTTC. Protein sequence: CASSQELLLFGGYTF.

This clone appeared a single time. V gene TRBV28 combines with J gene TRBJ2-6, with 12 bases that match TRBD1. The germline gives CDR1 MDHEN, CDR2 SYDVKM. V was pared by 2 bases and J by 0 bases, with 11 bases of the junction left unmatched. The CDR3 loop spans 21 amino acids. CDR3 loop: CASSLGPGPGQGASGANVLTF. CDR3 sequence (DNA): TGTGCCAGCAGTTTAGGCCCCGGGCCGGGACAGGGGGCCTCTGGGGCCAACGTCCTGACTTTC.

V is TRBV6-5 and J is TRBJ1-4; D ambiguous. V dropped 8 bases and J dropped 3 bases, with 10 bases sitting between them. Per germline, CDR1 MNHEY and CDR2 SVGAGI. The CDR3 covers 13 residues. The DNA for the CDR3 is TGTGCCAGCTTAGACGGAGCTAATGAAAAACTGTTTTTT. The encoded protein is CASLDGANEKLFF.

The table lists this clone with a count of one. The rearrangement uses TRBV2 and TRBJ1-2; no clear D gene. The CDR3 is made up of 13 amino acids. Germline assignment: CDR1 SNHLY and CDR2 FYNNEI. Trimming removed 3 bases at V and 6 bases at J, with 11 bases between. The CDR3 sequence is CASSEWQVDGYTF. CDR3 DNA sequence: TGTGCCAGCAGTGAGTGGCAGGTGGATGGCTACACCTTC.

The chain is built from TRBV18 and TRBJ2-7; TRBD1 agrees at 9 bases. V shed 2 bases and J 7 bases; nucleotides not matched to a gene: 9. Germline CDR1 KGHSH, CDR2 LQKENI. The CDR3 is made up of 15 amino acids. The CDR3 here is CASSPELGTGKEQYF. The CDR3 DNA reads TGTGCCAGCTCACCAGAGCTCGGGACAGGGAAGGAGCAGTACTTC.

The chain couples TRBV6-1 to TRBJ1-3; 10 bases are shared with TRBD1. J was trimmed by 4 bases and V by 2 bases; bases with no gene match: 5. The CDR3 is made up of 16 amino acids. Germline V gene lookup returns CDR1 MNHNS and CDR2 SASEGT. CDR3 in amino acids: CASSEPEDRGGNTIYF. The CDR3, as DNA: TGTGCCAGCAGTGAACCAGAGGACAGGGGGGGAAACACCATATATTTT.

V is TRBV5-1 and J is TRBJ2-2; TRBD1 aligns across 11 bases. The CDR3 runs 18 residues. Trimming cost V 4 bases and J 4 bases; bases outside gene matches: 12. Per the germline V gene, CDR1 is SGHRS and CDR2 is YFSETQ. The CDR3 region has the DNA TGCGCCAGCAGCCTCGGACAGGGGGCTCGACGAGGCACCGGGGAGCTGTTTTTT. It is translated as CASSLGQGARRGTGELFF. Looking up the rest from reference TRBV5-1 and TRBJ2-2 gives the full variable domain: KAGVTQTPRYLIKTRGQQVTLSCSPISGHRSVSWYQQTPGQGLQFLFEYFSETQRNKGNFPGRFSGRQFSNSRSEMNVSTLELGDSALYLCASSLGQGARRGTGELFFGEGSRLTVL.

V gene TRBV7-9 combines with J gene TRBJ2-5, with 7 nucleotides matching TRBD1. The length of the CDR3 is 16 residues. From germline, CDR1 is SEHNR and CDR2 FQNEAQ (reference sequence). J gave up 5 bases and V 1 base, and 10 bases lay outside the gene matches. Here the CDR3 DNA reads TGTGCCAGCAGCTTAGGACTCACAGGGACAGTGGAGACCCAGTACTTC. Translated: CASSLGLTGTVETQYF. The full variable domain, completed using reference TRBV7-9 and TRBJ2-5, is DTGVSQNPRHKITKRGQNVTFRCDPISEHNRLYWYRQTLGQGPEFLTYFQNEAQLEKSRLLSDRFSAERPKGSFSTLEIQRTEQGDSAMYLCASSLGLTGTVETQYFGPGTRLLVL.

The CDR3 DNA follows: TGTGCCAGCAGTGGGCCAGACAGAAGCACTGAAGCTTTCTTT. Its translation is CASSGPDRSTEAFF. The chain recombines TRBV6-1 with TRBJ1-1; possibly TRBD1 for D (5 bases). Germline-derived CDR1 and CDR2 are MNHNS and SASEGT. The CDR3 totals 14 residues. The V and J ends lost 4 bases and 4 bases respectively, with 13 bases between them.

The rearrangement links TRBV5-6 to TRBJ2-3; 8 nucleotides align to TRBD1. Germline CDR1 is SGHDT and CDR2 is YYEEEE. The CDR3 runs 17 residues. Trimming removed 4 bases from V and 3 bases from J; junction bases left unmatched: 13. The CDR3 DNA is TGTGCCAGCAGCCCGACCCGACAGGGGAGAAGGACAGATACGCAGTATTTT. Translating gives CASSPTRQGRRTDTQYF.

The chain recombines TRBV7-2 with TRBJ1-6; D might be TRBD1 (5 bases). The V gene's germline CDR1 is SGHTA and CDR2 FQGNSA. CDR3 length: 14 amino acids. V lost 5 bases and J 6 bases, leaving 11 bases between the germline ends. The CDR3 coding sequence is TGTGCCAGCAGCCACAGCGGGACTAATTCACCCCTCCACTTT. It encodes CASSHSGTNSPLHF.